The 15 T cell receptor beta chains given below trace back to one sample, sequenced in a study of blood T cell repertoires in COVID-19. Using immunoSEQ multiplex PCR, the repertoire was profiled, and TCRdb retains in-frame clones only, with some absent. The table lists some 410,000 clones, approximately 90% of them singletons, with more than 0.85% in the top ten. The sample was PBMCs or T cells enriched from blood (not recorded which). Receptors were obtained from a woman aged 30 to 39 with acute COVID-19.

The rearrangement joins TRBV7-6 to TRBJ1-4; D remains unclear. The CDR3 sequence is 15 residues long. V was clipped by 4 bases and J by 5 bases, with 14 bases between them. Germline V gene lookup returns CDR1 SGHVS and CDR2 FNYEAQ. Here the CDR3 reads CASSSTTNPNEKLFF. The DNA for the CDR3 is TGTGCCAGCAGCTCGACTACAAACCCGAATGAAAAACTGTTTTTT.

Note on this clone: Other nucleotide sequences from this sample produce the same CDR3. The V gene is TRBV2, the J gene TRBJ1-5; a weak D match, TRBD1 (5 bases). The CDR3 extends over 13 amino acids. Germline CDR1 reads SNHLY; CDR2 reads FYNNEI. V was pared by 4 bases and J by 7 bases, with 11 bases between. The CDR3 spells CASSGQGVQPQHF. In nucleotides, the CDR3 is TGTGCCAGCAGTGGTCAAGGGGTACAGCCCCAGCATTTT.

This rearrangement joins TRBV7-8 to TRBJ1-5; perhaps TRBD1 as D (6 bases). The ends were cut back, 5 bases at V and 5 bases at J, with 22 bases in the middle. The CDR3 has 17 residues. The germline V gene encodes CDR1 SGHVS and CDR2 FQNEAQ. CDR3 in DNA: TGTGCCAGCAGCCCTCCCAGGAGGATGGGGGCGTATCAGCCCCAGCATTTT. Translation: CASSPPRRMGAYQPQHF.

The rearrangement uses TRBV7-6 and TRBJ1-4; TRBD1 is a possible D gene (5 bases). CDR1 and CDR2 (germline): SGHVS, FNYEAQ. This CDR3 is 15 amino acids long. The V gene lost 5 bases and the J gene lost 4 bases, with 14 bases spanning the gap. The CDR3 bases are TGTGCCAGCAGCCCCACAGGTCTGAGTAATGAAAAACTGTTTTTT. It is translated as CASSPTGLSNEKLFF.

The rearrangement joins TRBV14 to TRBJ2-7, with 9 bases fitting TRBD2. V shed 3 bases and J 2 bases; nucleotides not matched to a gene: 5. Germline V lookup: CDR1 SGHDN, CDR2 FVKESK. This CDR3 is 15 amino acids long. CDR3 amino acids: CASSHKGLATYEQYF. The CDR3 DNA reads as TGTGCCAGCAGCCACAAGGGACTAGCTACCTACGAGCAGTACTTC. Complete variable domain (other parts from reference TRBV14 and TRBJ2-7): EAGVTQFPSHSVIEKGQTVTLRCDPISGHDNLYWYRRVMGKEIKFLLHFVKESKQDESGMPNNRFLAERTGGTYSTLKVQPAELEDSGVYFCASSHKGLATYEQYFGPGTRLTVT.

The rearrangement joins TRBV29-1 to TRBJ2-5, with D possibly matching TRBD1 (6 bases). The germline V and J ends were trimmed by 2 bases and 0 bases, with 13 bases remaining between them. Looked up from germline, CDR1 is SQVTM and CDR2 is ANQGSEA. The CDR3 sequence is 15 residues long. The CDR3 region has the DNA TGCAGCGTTGAACTGGCAGGACAGTACCAAGAGACCCAGTACTTC. As protein: CSVELAGQYQETQYF.

V usage is TRBV7-2 and J usage is TRBJ2-3; 11 bases match TRBD2. CDR3 length equals 17 residues. The ends lost 5 bases at V and 0 bases at J; junction bases unmatched: 7. The germline CDR1 and CDR2 sequences are SGHTA and FQGNSA. The CDR3 nucleotides read TGTGCCAGCAGCCTTCTAGCGGGGGGCGCTAGCACAGATACGCAGTATTTT. Its translation: CASSLLAGGASTDTQYF. Combining the CDR3 with reference TRBV7-2 and TRBJ2-3 gives the whole variable domain GAGVSQSPSNKVTEKGKDVELRCDPISGHTALYWYRQSLGQGLEFLIYFQGNSAPDKSGLPSDRFSAERTGGSVSTLTIQRTQQEDSAVYLCASSLLAGGASTDTQYFGPGTRLTVL.

The chain combines TRBV18 with TRBJ1-1; TRBD1 might be the D (5 bases). The CDR3 runs to 15 residues. The germline V gene has CDR1 KGHSH and CDR2 LQKENI. V lost 3 bases, J lost 0 bases, and 11 bases lay in between. CDR3 DNA: TGTGCCAGCTCACCCCCGACAGCTATGAACACTGAAGCTTTCTTT. This codes for CASSPPTAMNTEAFF.

This clone came up once. The chain couples TRBV9 to TRBJ2-3; D gene unclear. Trimming stripped 0 bases from V and 6 bases from J, with 8 bases between. The CDR3 loop spans 13 amino acids. Germline V gives CDR1 SGDLS, CDR2 YYNGEE. The chain's CDR3 is CASSVGSGDTQYF. The CDR3 bases are TGTGCCAGCAGCGTAGGATCCGGGGATACGCAGTATTTT.

This chain links TRBV18 with TRBJ1-4; no definite D call. With 1 base removed from V and 0 bases from J, the gap between germline ends came to 12 bases. Germline V gene sequence: CDR1 KGHSH, CDR2 LQKENI. The CDR3 is made up of 17 amino acids. CDR3 coding DNA: TGTGCCAGCTCACCACAGAGAGAAATTGCAACTAATGAAAAACTGTTTTTT. As protein: CASSPQREIATNEKLFF.

J is TRBJ2-5 and V is TRBV19; a weak D match, TRBD2 (6 bases). Trimming pared 4 bases from V and 4 bases from J, leaving 10 bases between. Germline V gene data show CDR1 as LNHDA and CDR2 as SQIVND (reference sequence). CDR3 length: 13 amino acids. The chain's CDR3 is CASSKLAAETQYF. The CDR3 DNA follows: TGTGCCAGTAGTAAACTAGCTGCAGAGACCCAGTACTTC.

The J gene is TRBJ1-1, the V gene TRBV11-1; D is uncertain. The CDR3 runs 14 residues. Germline V gene lookup returns CDR1 SGHAT and CDR2 FQDESV (reference sequence). Trimming shortened V by 5 bases and J by 8 bases, and 18 bases separated the two germline ends. CDR3 in amino acids: CASSLSFDTLEAFF. The CDR3 DNA sequence: TGTGCCAGCAGCCTCTCTTTCGATACTCTCGAAGCTTTCTTT.

The chain combines TRBV6-1 with TRBJ1-1; TRBD1 might be the D (5 bases). The germline gives CDR1 MNHNS, CDR2 SASEGT. V was clipped by 0 bases and J by 4 bases, with 15 bases between them. This CDR3 contains 16 residues. CDR3 in amino acids: CASSEAMTPGGTEAFF. The CDR3 nucleotides are TGTGCCAGCAGTGAAGCGATGACCCCGGGGGGCACTGAAGCTTTCTTT.

This chain joins TRBV19 and TRBJ1-1; possible D gene TRBD1, 6 bases. Germline loops: CDR1 LNHDA, CDR2 SQIVND (reference sequence). Trimming left V 3 bases short and J 0 bases short, with 11 bases between. This CDR3 contains 15 residues. For the CDR3, the DNA is TGTGCCAGTAGTATGGGTCAGGGGTTGAACACTGAAGCTTTCTTT. Protein product: CASSMGQGLNTEAFF.

On this clone: Distinct nucleotide sequences in the sample also encode this CDR3. CDR3 sequence (DNA): TGTGCCAGCAGCGCGGACTCCTACGAGCAGTTCTTC. Translating gives CASSADSYEQFF. The chain has TRBV2 and TRBJ2-1; the D gene is possibly TRBD2 (5 bases). This CDR3 contains 12 residues. Trimming stripped 6 bases from V and 10 bases from J, with 13 bases between. In germline, CDR1 is SNHLY, CDR2 FYNNEI.